This T cell receptor beta chain came from a study of vaccination and CD4 T cells after COVID-19. The Oncomine TCR Beta short-read assay generated sequence data from the DNA of cultured CD4+ T cells. MiXCR was run by TCRdb on the PCR reads, yielding one entry per CDR3 protein. Seen here are some 13,000 distinct CDR3 sequences, 30% to 35% observed once, and the top ten hold 9.5% to 13%. As to treatment: approximately 10-day PBMC culture with coronavirus spike peptide pools or control peptides (ViraFEST assay). The germline CDR1 and CDR2 sequences are LNHDA and SQIVND (reference sequence). This CDR3 has 15 residues. Trimming removed 5 bases at V and 4 bases at J, with 17 bases between. This clonotype was seen a handful of times. As yet, its antigen is unknown.

The TCR originated in a human donor who had recovered from COVID-19. Sequencing used CD4+ T cells from blood, cultured in vitro. This chain uses TRBV19 with TRBJ1-2, with D possibly TRBD1 on 6 matching bases. The CDR3 nucleotides read TGTGCCAGTAGTGATACAGGGTACCGTGCCTATGGCTACACCTTC. It codes for CASSDTGYRAYGYTF.